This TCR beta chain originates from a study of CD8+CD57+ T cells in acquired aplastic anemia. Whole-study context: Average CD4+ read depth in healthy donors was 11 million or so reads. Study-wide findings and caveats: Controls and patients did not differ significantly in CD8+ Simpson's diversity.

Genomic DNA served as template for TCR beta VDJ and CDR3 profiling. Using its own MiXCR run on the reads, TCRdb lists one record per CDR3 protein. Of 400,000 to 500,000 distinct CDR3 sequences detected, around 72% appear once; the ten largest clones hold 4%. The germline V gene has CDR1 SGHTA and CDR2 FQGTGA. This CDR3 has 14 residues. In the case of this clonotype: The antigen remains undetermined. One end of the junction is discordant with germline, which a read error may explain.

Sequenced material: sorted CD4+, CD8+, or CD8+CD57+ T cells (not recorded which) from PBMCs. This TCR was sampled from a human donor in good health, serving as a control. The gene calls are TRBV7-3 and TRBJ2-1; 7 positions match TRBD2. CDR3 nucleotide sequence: TGTGCCGGCAGCACCGGACTAGTCAGCGGTGGGCAGTTCTTC. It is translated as CAGSTGLVSGGQFF.